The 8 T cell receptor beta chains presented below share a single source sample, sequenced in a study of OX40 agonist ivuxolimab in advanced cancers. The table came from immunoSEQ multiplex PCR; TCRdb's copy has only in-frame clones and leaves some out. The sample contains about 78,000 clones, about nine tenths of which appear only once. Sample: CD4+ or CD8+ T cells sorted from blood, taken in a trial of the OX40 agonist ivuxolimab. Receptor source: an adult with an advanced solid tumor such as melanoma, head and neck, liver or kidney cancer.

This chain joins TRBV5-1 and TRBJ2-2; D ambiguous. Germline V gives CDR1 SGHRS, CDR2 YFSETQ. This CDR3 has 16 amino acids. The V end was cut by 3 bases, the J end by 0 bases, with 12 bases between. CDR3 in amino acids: CASSYQSSSNTGELFF. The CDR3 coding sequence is TGCGCCAGCAGCTACCAAAGCTCGTCGAACACCGGGGAGCTGTTTTTT.

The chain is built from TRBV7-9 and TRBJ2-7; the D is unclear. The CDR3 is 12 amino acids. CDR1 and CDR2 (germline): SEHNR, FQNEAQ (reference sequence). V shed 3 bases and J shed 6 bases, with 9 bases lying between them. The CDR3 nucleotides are TGTGCCAGCAGCTTTTCTGAGGCCGAGCAGTACTTC. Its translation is CASSFSEAEQYF.

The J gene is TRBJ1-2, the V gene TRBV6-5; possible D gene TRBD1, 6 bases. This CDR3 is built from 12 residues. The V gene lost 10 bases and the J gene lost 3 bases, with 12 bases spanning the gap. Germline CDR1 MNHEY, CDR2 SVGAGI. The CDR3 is CATMPGDYGYTF. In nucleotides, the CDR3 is TGTGCCACCATGCCAGGGGACTATGGCTACACCTTC.

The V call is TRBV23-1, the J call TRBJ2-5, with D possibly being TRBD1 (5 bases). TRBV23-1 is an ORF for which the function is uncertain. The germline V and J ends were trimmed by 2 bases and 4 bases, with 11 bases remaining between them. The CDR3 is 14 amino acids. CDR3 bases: TGCGCCAGCAGTCAACCCAAGGGGCGAGAGACCCAGTACTTC. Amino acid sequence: CASSQPKGRETQYF.

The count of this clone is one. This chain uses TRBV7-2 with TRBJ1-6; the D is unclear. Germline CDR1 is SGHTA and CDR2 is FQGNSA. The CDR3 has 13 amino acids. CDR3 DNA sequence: TGTGCAACCGGTGGGATAAATAATTCACCCCTCCACTTT. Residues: CATGGINNSPLHF.

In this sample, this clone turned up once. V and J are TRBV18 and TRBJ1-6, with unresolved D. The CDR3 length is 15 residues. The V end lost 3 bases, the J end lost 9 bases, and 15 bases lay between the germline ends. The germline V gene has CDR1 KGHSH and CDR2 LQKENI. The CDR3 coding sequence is TGTGCCAGCTCACCTAACCCCGCACCGGGTTCACCCCTCCACTTT. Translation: CASSPNPAPGSPLHF.

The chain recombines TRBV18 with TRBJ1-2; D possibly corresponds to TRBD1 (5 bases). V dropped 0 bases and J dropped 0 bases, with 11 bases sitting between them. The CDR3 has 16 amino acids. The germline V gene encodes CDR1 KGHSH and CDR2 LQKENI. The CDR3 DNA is TGTGCCAGCTCACCACCGGGGGTCCCAGCTAACTATGGCTACACCTTC. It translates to CASSPPGVPANYGYTF.

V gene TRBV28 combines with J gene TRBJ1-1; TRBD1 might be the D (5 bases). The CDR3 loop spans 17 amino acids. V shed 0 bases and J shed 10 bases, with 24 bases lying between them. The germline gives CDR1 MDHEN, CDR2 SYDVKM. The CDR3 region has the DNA TGTGCCAGCAGTTTATGCATAAGGATCCTACACCGACAGTTAGCTTTCTTT. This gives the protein CASSLCIRILHRQLAFF.